These 14 T cell receptor beta chains were sequenced from one sample in a study of CD8+ T cells in alopecia areata. In each case, RNA was isolated and then reverse transcribed into cDNA as the sequencing template. Measured with immunoSEQ multiplex PCR; TCRdb has only the in-frame clones, and not every one. The sample gives roughly 200,000 clones, over 55% of which show up once; around 1.6% is in the top ten. This sample comprised CD4+ T cells sorted from blood, obtained at week 0. These receptor sequences come from a human donor with alopecia areata.

This chain uses TRBV6-5 with TRBJ1-2; 8 bases line up with TRBD1. V gave up 6 bases and J gave up 4 bases; unmatched junction bases: 7. This CDR3 comprises 14 residues. Germline-derived CDR1 and CDR2 are MNHEY and SVGAGI. Written as DNA, the CDR3 is TGTGCCAGCAGCCAAATGACAGGGGTCTATGGCTACACCTTC. Residues: CASSQMTGVYGYTF.

This clone was seen more than once but under ten times. This chain uses TRBV2 with TRBJ2-1, with 11 bases lining up with TRBD1. CDR1 and CDR2 (germline): SNHLY, FYNNEI. V shed 5 bases and J 12 bases; nucleotides not matched to a gene: 12. The CDR3 is 15 residues long. The CDR3: CASSNTGTGGFGQFF. The CDR3 nucleotides are TGTGCCAGCAGTAACACCGGGACAGGGGGGTTTGGGCAGTTCTTC.

The DNA of the CDR3 is TGTGCCTGGAGTGAAAGGGGGGGCTATAATTCACCCCTCCACTTT. This translates into CAWSERGGYNSPLHF. The chain couples TRBV30 to TRBJ1-6; possibly TRBD1 for D (6 bases). Germline V gene data show CDR1 as GTSNPN and CDR2 as SVGIG (reference sequence). This CDR3 spans 15 amino acids. V dropped 1 base and J dropped 3 bases, with 10 bases sitting between them.

The chain links TRBV13 to TRBJ2-1; maybe TRBD1 (6 bases). The CDR3 totals 15 residues. V lost 5 bases to trimming and J lost 8 bases, with 19 bases between them. Germline V gene data show CDR1 as PRHDT and CDR2 as FYEKMQ (reference sequence). CDR3 region: CASSLISGGRDEQFF. CDR3 coding DNA: TGTGCCAGCAGCCTAATTAGTGGGGGCCGCGATGAGCAGTTCTTC. Using reference TRBV13 and TRBJ2-1 for the parts outside the CDR3, the full variable domain is AAGVIQSPRHLIKEKRETATLKCYPIPRHDTVYWYQQGPGQDPQFLISFYEKMQSDKGSIPDRFSAQQFSDYHSELNMSSLELGDSALYFCASSLISGGRDEQFFGPGTRLTVL.

The chain carries TRBV30 and TRBJ2-5, with D tentatively TRBD1 (6 bases). With 3 bases removed from V and 5 bases from J, the gap between germline ends came to 19 bases. This CDR3 has 15 amino acids. From germline, CDR1 is GTSNPN and CDR2 SVGIG (reference sequence). Here the CDR3 reads CAWRGSGAGRETQYF. CDR3 DNA: TGTGCCTGGAGAGGTTCAGGGGCAGGTCGGGAGACCCAGTACTTC.

In its sample, this clone was seen once. This chain links TRBV30 with TRBJ1-1; 7 bases align to TRBD1. This CDR3 contains 13 residues. Per germline, CDR1 GTSNPN and CDR2 SVGIG (reference sequence). The ends lost 4 bases at V and 3 bases at J; junction bases unmatched: 5. In DNA form, the CDR3 reads TGTGCCTGGATCAGGGGGGTTGACACTGAAGCTTTCTTT. Amino acid sequence: CAWIRGVDTEAFF.

This chain joins TRBV30 and TRBJ1-5, with 11 bases that match TRBD1. V was clipped by 0 bases and J by 7 bases; unmatched bases: 5. The V gene's germline CDR1 is GTSNPN and CDR2 SVGIG (reference sequence). There are 15 residues in the CDR3. CDR3: CAWSVRTGGGQPQHF. CDR3 in DNA: TGTGCCTGGAGTGTCCGGACAGGGGGCGGCCAGCCCCAGCATTTT.

V gene TRBV23-1 combines with J gene TRBJ2-5; a possible D gene is TRBD2 (5 bases). TRBV23-1 is filed as an ORF, its function uncertain. Between the trimmed V and J ends, which lost 8 bases and 5 bases, there was a span of 12 bases. The CDR3 covers 12 residues. The CDR3 nucleotides read TGCGCCAGCTCGGAGGTTGCGGAGACCCAGTACTTC. It is translated as CASSEVAETQYF.

CDR3 coding DNA: TGTGCCAGCAGCCCCCGGGGGAGAGAAGAGACCCAGTACTTC. Translating gives CASSPRGREETQYF. The chain has TRBV11-2 and TRBJ2-5; weak D call: TRBD2 (6 bases). The V gene's germline CDR1 is SGHAT and CDR2 FQNNGV. V shed 5 bases and J shed 3 bases, with 13 bases lying between them. This CDR3 is built from 14 residues.

This chain joins TRBV25-1 and TRBJ2-7; D is perhaps TRBD2 (7 bases). The CDR3 has 14 residues. Germline assignment: CDR1 MGHDK and CDR2 SYGVNS. The ends were cut back, 6 bases at V and 5 bases at J, with 17 bases in the middle. The CDR3: CASSWGRGNHEQYF. Here the CDR3 DNA reads TGTGCCAGCAGCTGGGGGCGGGGGAACCACGAGCAGTACTTC.

Comment on this clone: This specimen includes other DNA sequences encoding the same CDR3. The gene calls are TRBV29-1 and TRBJ2-3; no clear D gene. This CDR3 has 11 amino acids. V was clipped by 6 bases and J by 2 bases, with 6 bases between them. Germline CDR1 and CDR2: SQVTM and ANQGSEA. CDR3 sequence reads: CSVTPTDTQYF. DNA of the CDR3: TGCAGCGTGACCCCCACAGATACGCAGTATTTT.

The chain has TRBV13 and TRBJ2-3; D unresolved. The germline V and J ends were trimmed by 6 bases and 1 base, with 11 bases remaining between them. This CDR3 contains 14 residues. CDR1 is PRHDT, CDR2 FYEKMQ, per germline (reference sequence). The CDR3 is CASSPPGGTDTQYF. Here the CDR3 DNA reads TGTGCCAGCAGTCCTCCCGGCGGCACAGATACGCAGTATTTT.

The chain employs TRBV25-1 and TRBJ2-7; 8 bases match TRBD1. Germline V lookup: CDR1 MGHDK, CDR2 SYGVNS. The CDR3 loop spans 15 amino acids. The ends lost 3 bases at V and 2 bases at J; junction bases unmatched: 6. The CDR3 here is CASSDSGTGTYEQYF. The CDR3 DNA sequence: TGTGCCAGCAGTGACTCCGGGACAGGCACCTACGAGCAGTACTTC.

V gene TRBV29-1 combines with J gene TRBJ2-3; maybe TRBD1 (6 bases). The V gene lost 6 bases and the J gene lost 2 bases, with 12 bases spanning the gap. This CDR3 is 13 amino acids long. Per germline, CDR1 SQVTM and CDR2 ANQGSEA. DNA of the CDR3: TGCAGCGTCTCTCCAGGGGCCACAGATACGCAGTATTTT. Its translation: CSVSPGATDTQYF.